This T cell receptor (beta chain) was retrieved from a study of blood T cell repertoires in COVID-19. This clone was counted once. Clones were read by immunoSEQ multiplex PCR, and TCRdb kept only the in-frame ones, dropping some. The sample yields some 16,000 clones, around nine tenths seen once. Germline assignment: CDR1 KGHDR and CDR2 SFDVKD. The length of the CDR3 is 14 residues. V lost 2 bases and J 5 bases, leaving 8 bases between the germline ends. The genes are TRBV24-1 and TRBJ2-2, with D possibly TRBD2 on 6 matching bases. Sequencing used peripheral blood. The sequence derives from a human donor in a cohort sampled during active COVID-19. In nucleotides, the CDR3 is TGTGCCACCAGTGATTCAGGAGGGACCGGGGAGCTGTTTTTT. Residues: CATSDSGGTGELFF.